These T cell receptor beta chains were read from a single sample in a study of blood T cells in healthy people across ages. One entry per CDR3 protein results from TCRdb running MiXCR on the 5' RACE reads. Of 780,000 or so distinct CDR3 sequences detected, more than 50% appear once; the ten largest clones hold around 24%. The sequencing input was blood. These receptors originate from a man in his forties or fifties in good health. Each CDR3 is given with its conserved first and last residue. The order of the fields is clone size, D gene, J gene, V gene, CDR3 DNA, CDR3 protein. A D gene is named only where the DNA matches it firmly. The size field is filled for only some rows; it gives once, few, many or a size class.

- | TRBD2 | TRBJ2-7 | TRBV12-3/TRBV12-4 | TGTGCCAGCAGTTTGGCCCCGCTAGCGGCAAGCTCCTACAATGAGCAGTACTTC | CASSLAPLAASSYNEQYF
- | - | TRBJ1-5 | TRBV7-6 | TGTGCCAGCAGCCAGGCTGGTAACAGGGTCGATAATCAGCCCCAGCATTTT | CASSQAGNRVDNQPQHF
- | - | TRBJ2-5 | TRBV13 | TGTGCCAGCAGCCCCCGCGAGGGTCTGGGAGAGACCCAGTACTTC | CASSPREGLGETQYF
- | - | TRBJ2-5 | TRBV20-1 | TGCAGTGCTAGAGCCGAACAGGGAGTGGAGACCCAGTACTTC | CSARAEQGVETQYF
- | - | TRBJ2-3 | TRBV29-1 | TGCAGCGTTGACGACGTCGCTGGGGATACGCGGTATTTT | CSVDDVAGDTRYF
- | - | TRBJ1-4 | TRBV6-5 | TGTGCCAGCAGTTACTTCCGAAATGAAAAACTGTTTTTT | CASSYFRNEKLFF
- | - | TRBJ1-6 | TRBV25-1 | TGTGCCAGCAGTGGAGGACATGGAGTTGACGCGAGCGGTTCACCCCTCCACTTT | CASSGGHGVDASGSPLHF
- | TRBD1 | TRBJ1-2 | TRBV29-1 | TGCAGCGTTGATGAGTCTGGGACAGGGGCGGGCTACACCTTC | CSVDESGTGAGYTF
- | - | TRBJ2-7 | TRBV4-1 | TGCGCCAGCAGCCAACTGATTACGGGGGCCTCCTACGAGCAGTACTTC | CASSQLITGASYEQYF
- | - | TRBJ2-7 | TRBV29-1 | TGCAGCGTTGAAGGGTGGGAGGGGGCCCCCTACGAGCAGTACTTC | CSVEGWEGAPYEQYF
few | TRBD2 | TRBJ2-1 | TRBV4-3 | TGCGCCAGCAGCCAAGGGACTAGCGGGAGGAAAAATGAGCAGTTCTTC | CASSQGTSGRKNEQFF
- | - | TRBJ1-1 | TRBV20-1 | TGCAGTGCCGACGGGGGGCTCGGGGTGAACACTGAAGCTTTCTTT | CSADGGLGVNTEAFF
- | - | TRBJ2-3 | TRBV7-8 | TGTGCCAGCAGTACCGATACAGGGGGGGCGCAGTATTTT | CASSTDTGGAQYF
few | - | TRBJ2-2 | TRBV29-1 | TGCAGCGTTGAATTGGCTTGGACCCCCTTTTCCGGGGAGCTGTTTTTT | CSVELAWTPFSGELFF
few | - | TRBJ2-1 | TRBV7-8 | TGTGCCAGCAGCTGGGACTCCGAGGGCAATGAGCAGTTCTTC | CASSWDSEGNEQFF
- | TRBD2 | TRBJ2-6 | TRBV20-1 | TGCAGTGCTAGAGAGTTCAGCGGGGGATTGATCTCTGGGGCCAACGTCCTGACTTTC | CSAREFSGGLISGANVLTF
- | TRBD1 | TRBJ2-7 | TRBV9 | TGTGCCAGCAGCGTGTTGGACAGGGCACTCGAGCAGTACTTC | CASSVLDRALEQYF
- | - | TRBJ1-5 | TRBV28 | TGTGCCAGCAGTTCCTTCCAGGGTGGCAATCAGCCCCAGCATTTT | CASSSFQGGNQPQHF
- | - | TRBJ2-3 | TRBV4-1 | TGCGCCAGCACCCTCCAGGGGTTCCGTACAGATACGCAGTATTTT | CASTLQGFRTDTQYF
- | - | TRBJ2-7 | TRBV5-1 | TGCGCCAGCAGCTTGTTGGGGGTAAGCGAGCAGTACTTC | CASSLLGVSEQYF
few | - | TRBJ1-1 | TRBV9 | TGTGCCAGCAGCGCGGGGCAGCCGAACACTGAAGCTTTCTTT | CASSAGQPNTEAFF
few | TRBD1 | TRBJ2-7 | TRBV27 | TGTGCCAGCAGCCCGGACAGGGGAGCCTACAATGAGCAGTACTTC | CASSPDRGAYNEQYF
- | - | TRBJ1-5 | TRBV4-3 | TGCGCCAGCAGCCAAGGGGTCGGGTCCAACAATCAGCCCCAGCATTTT | CASSQGVGSNNQPQHF
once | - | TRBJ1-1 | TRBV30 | TGTGCCTGGAGTCCCGGGAACACTGAAGCTTTCTTT | CAWSPGNTEAFF
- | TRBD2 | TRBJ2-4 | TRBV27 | TGTGCCAGCAGTTTGGGAGGGCTGGGGGCCAAAAACATTCAGTACTTC | CASSLGGLGAKNIQYF
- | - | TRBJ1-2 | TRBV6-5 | TGTGCCAGCAGGGGGGTAGGGAAAGAGAATGGCTACACCTTC | CASRGVGKENGYTF
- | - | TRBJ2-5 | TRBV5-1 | TGCGCCAGCACCCGAGACAGTCGAGGGGGGACGAAAGAGACCCAGTACTTC | CASTRDSRGGTKETQYF
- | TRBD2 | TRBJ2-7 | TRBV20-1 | TGCGGTGCTAGAGATTCCCGGACTAGCGGGAGGGGCGGTAGGTACGAGCAGTACTTC | CGARDSRTSGRGGRYEQYF